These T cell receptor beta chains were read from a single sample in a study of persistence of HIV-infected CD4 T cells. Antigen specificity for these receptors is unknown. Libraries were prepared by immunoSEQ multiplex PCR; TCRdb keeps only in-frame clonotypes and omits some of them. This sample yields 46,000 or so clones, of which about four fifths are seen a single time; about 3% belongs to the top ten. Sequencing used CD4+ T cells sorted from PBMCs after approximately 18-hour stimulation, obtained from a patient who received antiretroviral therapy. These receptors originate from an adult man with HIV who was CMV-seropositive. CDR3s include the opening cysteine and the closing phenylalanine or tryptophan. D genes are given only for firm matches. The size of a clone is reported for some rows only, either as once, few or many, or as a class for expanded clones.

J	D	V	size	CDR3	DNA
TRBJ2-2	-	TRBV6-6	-	CASSYSQNTGELFF	TGTGCCAGCAGTTACTCACAGAACACCGGGGAGCTGTTTTTT
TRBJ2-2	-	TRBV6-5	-	CASKGRNTGELFF	TGTGCCAGCAAGGGTAGGAACACCGGGGAGCTGTTTTTT
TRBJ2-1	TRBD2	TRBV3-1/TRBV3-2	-	CASSPSTSVLCNEQFF	TGTGCCAGCAGCCCCAGCACTAGCGTCCTGTGCAATGAGCAGTTCTTC
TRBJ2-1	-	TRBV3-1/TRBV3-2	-	CASSQGENEQFF	TGTGCCAGCAGCCAAGGGGAGAATGAGCAGTTCTTC
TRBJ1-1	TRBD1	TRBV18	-	CASSPKTGANTEAFF	TGTGCCAGCTCACCGAAGACAGGGGCGAACACTGAAGCTTTCTTT
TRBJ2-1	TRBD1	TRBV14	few	CASSPWTGVVDEQFF	TGTGCCAGCAGCCCTTGGACAGGGGTTGTGGATGAGCAGTTCTTC
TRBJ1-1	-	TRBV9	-	CASSVTANTEAFF	TGTGCCAGCAGCGTAACGGCGAACACTGAAGCTTTCTTT
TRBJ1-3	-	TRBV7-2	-	CASSFLSGNTIYF	TGTGCCAGCAGCTTCCTCTCTGGAAACACCATATATTTT
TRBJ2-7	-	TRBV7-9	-	CASSSNRNLFSYEQYF	TGTGCCAGCAGCTCCAATAGAAACCTGTTTTCCTACGAGCAGTACTTC
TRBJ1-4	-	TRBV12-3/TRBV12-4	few	CASSLSGEKLFF	TGTGCCAGCAGTTTAAGTGGTGAAAAACTGTTTTTT
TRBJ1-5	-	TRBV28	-	CASSLNRQSQHF	TGTGCCAGCAGTTTAAACCGTCAGTCCCAGCATTTT
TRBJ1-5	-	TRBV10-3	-	CAISEGLSNQPQHF	TGTGCCATCAGTGAAGGGTTGAGCAATCAGCCCCAGCATTTT
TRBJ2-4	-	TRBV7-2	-	CASTDSIAKNIQYF	TGTGCCAGCACCGATTCTATAGCCAAAAACATTCAGTACTTC
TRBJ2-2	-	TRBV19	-	CASSILSAANTGELFF	TGTGCCAGTAGTATATTATCGGCAGCGAACACCGGGGAGCTGTTTTTT
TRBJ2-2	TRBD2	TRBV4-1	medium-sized	CASSQGVTLASGRTGELFF	TGCGCCAGCAGCCAGGGGGTGACTTTGGCTAGCGGGAGGACCGGGGAGCTGTTTTTT
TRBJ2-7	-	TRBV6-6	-	CASRYQTRGEQYF	TGTGCCAGCAGGTACCAGACGAGAGGCGAGCAGTACTTC
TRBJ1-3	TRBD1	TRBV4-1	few	CASSQGSAGGAGNTIYF	TGCGCCAGCAGCCAGGGGTCCGCAGGGGGTGCAGGAAACACCATATATTTT